This T cell receptor beta chain was profiled in a study of blood T cell repertoires in COVID-19. Study background: The United States, Italy and Spain supplied acute and convalescent COVID-19 samples. Nucleic acid was either cDNA or gDNA, and it came from T cells, B-cell-depleted T cells, or PBMCs.

The CDR3 runs 15 residues. From germline, CDR1 is MNHEY and CDR2 SMNVEV (reference sequence). V lost 5 bases and J 2 bases, leaving 16 bases between the germline ends. Authors' methods: Estimates of nucleated cell counts were drawn from the amplification of reference gene primers. Sequencing used immunoSEQ multiplex PCR; TCRdb keeps in-frame clones, though not all of them. That table is the source of V, J and clone size, and D and trimming were worked out from the DNA. The sample includes over 60,000 clones, about nine tenths of them seen just once. This chain links TRBV27 with TRBJ2-7; tentative D call: TRBD1 (6 bases). Sequencing input: peripheral blood. The clonotype was recovered from a human donor in a cohort sampled during active COVID-19. The CDR3 sequence: CASSPRPGHTYEQYF. The CDR3 DNA sequence: TGTGCCAGCAGTCCACGCCCGGGACATACCTACGAGCAGTACTTC.